This T cell receptor (beta chain) was obtained from a study of CD8+ T cells in alopecia areata. Regarding treatment: oral pan-JAK inhibitor, 5-10 mg twice daily. cDNA reverse transcribed from extracted RNA served as the sequencing template. Some clones are missing from TCRdb's copy, which holds only in-frame ones; the method was immunoSEQ multiplex PCR. In the table there are roughly 280,000 clones, about three fifths of which are singletons. Per the germline V gene, CDR1 is SSHAT and CDR2 is FNYEAQ (reference sequence). CDR3 length: 15 amino acids. On this clone itself: Germline is not matched at one junction end, which may reflect a read error.

This material consisted of CD4+ T cells sorted from blood, taken around week 54, from a patient treated with tofacitinib. V usage is TRBV7-7 and J usage is TRBJ2-5; D is possibly TRBD1 (5 bases). The clonotype originates from a human donor with alopecia areata. CDR3 loop: CASSLGGAGLETQYF. Here the CDR3 DNA reads TGTGCTAGCAGCTTAGGTGGGGCTGGTTTGGAGACCCAGTACTTC.